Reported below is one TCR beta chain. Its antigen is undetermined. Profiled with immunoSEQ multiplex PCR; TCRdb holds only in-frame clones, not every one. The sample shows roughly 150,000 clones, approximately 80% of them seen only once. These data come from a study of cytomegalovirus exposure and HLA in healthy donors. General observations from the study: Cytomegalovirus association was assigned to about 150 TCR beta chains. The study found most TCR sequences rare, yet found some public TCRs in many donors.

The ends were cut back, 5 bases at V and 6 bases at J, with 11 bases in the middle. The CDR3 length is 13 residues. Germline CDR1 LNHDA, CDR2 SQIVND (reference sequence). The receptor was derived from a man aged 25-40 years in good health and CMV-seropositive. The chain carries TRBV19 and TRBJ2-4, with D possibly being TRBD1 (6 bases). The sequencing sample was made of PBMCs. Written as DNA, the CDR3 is TGTGCCAGTAGTCACAGGGATGGAAACATTCAGTACTTC. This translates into CASSHRDGNIQYF.